These 26 T cell receptor beta chains share one sample of origin, sequenced in a study of tumor-infiltrating lymphocytes in primary liver carcinoma. Blood RNA was derived from unsorted whole blood, and germline DNA was extracted too. Starting material of 450 to 500 ng total RNA yielded TCR beta cDNA via a constant-region primer. For TCR beta, libraries were produced by three nested multiplex PCR rounds using slightly modified ARM-PCR. TRBV1-TRBV30 forward and Cbeta reverse primers drove the first two roughly 10-cycle rounds. TCRdb reprocessed the multiplex PCR reads with MiXCR, giving one entry per CDR3 protein. The top ten clones hold roughly 7% of a sample with fewer than 250,000 distinct CDR3 sequences, approximately 64% of them seen once. Sample: peripheral blood. The receptor source for this set is a woman between 55 and 75 years old with primary liver carcinoma and hepatitis B virus infection.

V is TRBV11-3 and J is TRBJ2-7; D might be TRBD1 (6 bases). V was cut by 7 bases and J by 4 bases, with 14 bases left in between. The CDR3 totals 13 residues. Germline V gene lookup returns CDR1 SGHNT and CDR2 YENEEA. In DNA, the CDR3 is TGTGCCAGCATCAAGGGACAACGGTACGAGCAGTACTTC. Protein sequence: CASIKGQRYEQYF.

The J gene is TRBJ2-3, the V gene TRBV5-5; D gene ambiguous. This CDR3 has 14 residues. Trimming pared 4 bases from V and 0 bases from J, leaving 9 bases between. From germline, CDR1 is SGHKS and CDR2 YYEKEE (reference sequence). The CDR3 spells CASSPSTSTDTQYF. The DNA of the CDR3 is TGTGCCAGCAGCCCGTCGACTAGCACAGATACGCAGTATTTT. Filled out from reference TRBV5-5 and TRBJ2-3, the complete variable domain reads DAGVTQSPTHLIKTRGQQVTLRCSPISGHKSVSWYQQVLGQGPQFIFQYYEKEERGRGNFPDRFSARQFPNYSSELNVNALLLGDSALYLCASSPSTSTDTQYFGPGTRLTVL.

J is TRBJ1-5 and V is TRBV29-1; D uncertain. Germline V gene lookup returns CDR1 SQVTM and CDR2 ANQGSEA. The CDR3 contains 13 residues. The CDR3 DNA follows: TGCGGAGTTCAAGGGTACGGCAATCAGCCCCAGCATTTT. Protein product: CGVQGYGNQPQHF.

In its sample, this clonotype was seen many times. The junction departs from the called germline gene at one end, perhaps through a read error. The rearrangement uses TRBV29-1 and TRBJ1-4; 8 bases are a match to TRBD1. Germline V CDR1 and CDR2: SQVTM, ANQGSEA. The CDR3 contains 14 residues. The CDR3 bases are TGCAGCGTTAAAGATACAGGGGGTAATGAAAAACTGTTTTTT. The encoded protein is CSVKDTGGNEKLFF. The variable domain in full, completed from reference TRBV29-1 and TRBJ1-4, reads SAVISQKPSRDICQRGTSLTIQCQVDSQVTMMFWYRQQPGQSLTLIATANQGSEATYESGFVIDKFPISRPNLTFSTLTVSNMSPEDSSIYLCSVKDTGGNEKLFFGSGTQLSVL.

This clonotype was detected a few times. A much larger clone differs by one base, so this may be a read error. The chain uses TRBV12-5 and TRBJ2-7, with D perhaps matching TRBD2 (5 bases). Looked up from germline, CDR1 is LGHNT and CDR2 is FRNRAP. This CDR3 spans 14 amino acids. CDR3 protein: CTSAPSARVGEQYF. CDR3 nucleotide sequence: TGTACTAGTGCCCCCTCCGCAAGGGTCGGCGAGCAGTACTTC.

A word on this clonotype: At one of its ends the junction is not consistent with the germline gene, which may arise from a read error. The rearrangement joins TRBV11-3 to TRBJ1-1, with D unclear. CDR1 SGHNT and CDR2 YENEEA come from the germline V gene. The CDR3 is made up of 18 amino acids. This chain's CDR3 is CASSLGAGREVMNTEAFF. The CDR3 DNA sequence: TGTGCCAGCAGCTTAGGAGCTGGAAGGGAGGTCATGAACACCGAAGCTTTCTTT.

Note on this clonotype: A junction boundary mismatches the germline segment, possibly from a read error. The chain has TRBV11-2 and TRBJ2-1, with D possibly called TRBD1 or TRBD2 (5 bases each). There are 17 residues in the CDR3. The germline V gene has CDR1 SGHAT and CDR2 FQNNGV. The CDR3 nucleotides are TGTGCCAGCAGCTTAGGAAGGGGACGGCACTCCCACAATGAGCAGTTCTTC. It yields the protein CASSLGRGRHSHNEQFF.

As for this clonotype: The conserved phenylalanine or tryptophan normally closing the CDR3 is absent here, so this likely arose from a read error. The V gene is TRBV11-2, the J gene TRBJ2-5; either TRBD1 or TRBD2 may supply D (6 bases each). V was trimmed by 2 bases and J by 11 bases, leaving 18 bases between them. The CDR3 consists of 14 residues. From germline, CDR1 is SGHAT and CDR2 FQNNGV. The CDR3 DNA sequence: TGTGCCAGCAGCTTAAAAACTAGGGGGGATGCACAGTACTAC. Amino acids: CASSLKTRGDAQYY.

Comments on this clonotype: Since a much larger clone is just one base distant, this may be a read error. Lacking the conserved final phenylalanine or tryptophan, this CDR3 likely reflects a read error. It is unclear where the CDR3 begins or ends on the DNA, so no DNA is shown, and the CDR3 is as TCRdb lists it. The chain has TRBV14 and TRBJ2-7; the D call of TRBD1 is as the table states it, not checked on the DNA. Germline values: CDR1 SGHDN, CDR2 FVKESK. A total of 12 residues make up the CDR3, ends included. CDR3 loop: CASSLGGGGLYI.

As for this clonotype: Likely a read error: the CDR3 ends without its conserved phenylalanine or tryptophan. The chain couples TRBV6-5 to TRBJ2-7; the D gene is possibly TRBD2 (6 bases). The V end was cut by 7 bases, the J end by 4 bases, with 14 bases between. This CDR3 is built from 13 residues. CDR1 and CDR2 from the germline V gene are MNHEY and SVGAGI. Here the CDR3 reads CASISGTQYEQYL. DNA for the CDR3: TGTGCCAGCATCTCCGGGACTCAGTACGAGCAGTACTTG.

Only a few counts were recorded for this clonotype. It may be a read error: a sequence one base away is much more abundant. V usage is TRBV10-3 and J usage is TRBJ1-2; TRBD1 might be the D (5 bases). This CDR3 region has 14 residues. Germline-derived CDR1 and CDR2 are ENHRY and SYGVKD. This CDR3 reads CVISPGGRDYGYTF. CDR3 DNA: TGTGTCATCAGTCCCGGGGGGAGGGACTATGGCTACACCTTC.

As concerns this clonotype: A read error is possible here, since a much larger clone lies one base away. V gene TRBV11-2 combines with J gene TRBJ2-1; unclear D gene. Germline values: CDR1 SGHAT, CDR2 FQNNGV. V was pared by 7 bases and J by 5 bases, with 27 bases between. The CDR3 runs 18 residues. The CDR3: CASKLGWAAGFRDNEQFF. The CDR3 bases are TGTGCCAGCAAACTCGGGTGGGCGGCAGGTTTTAGGGACAATGAGCAGTTCTTC. Using reference TRBV11-2 and TRBJ2-1 for the parts outside the CDR3, the full variable domain is EAGVAQSPRYKIIEKRQSVAFWCNPISGHATLYWYQQILGQGPKLLIQFQNNGVVDDSQLPKDRFSAERLKGVDSTLKIQPAKLEDSAVYLCASKLGWAAGFRDNEQFFGPGTRLTVL.

This chain joins TRBV11-2 and TRBJ2-7; 7 nucleotides line up with TRBD2. Germline V gene sequence: CDR1 SGHAT, CDR2 FQNNGV. The CDR3 length is 15 residues. The V gene end was trimmed by 0 bases and the J gene end by 2 bases; junction bases not matched to a gene: 4. As DNA, the CDR3 is TGTGCCAGCAGCTTAGAGTGGGAGGGGCCCTACGAGCAGTACTTC. Translated, it gives CASSLEWEGPYEQYF.

This chain connects TRBV5-5 to TRBJ1-4; no definite D call. Germline V CDR1 and CDR2: SGHKS, YYEKEE (reference sequence). V was pared by 2 bases and J by 0 bases, with 8 bases between. This CDR3 spans 15 amino acids. This CDR3 reads CASSFSDATNEKLFF. In DNA, the CDR3 is TGTGCCAGCAGCTTCTCAGACGCAACTAATGAAAAACTGTTTTTT.

This clonotype has ten or more counts. The chain is built from TRBV11-2 and TRBJ1-5; D possibly corresponds to TRBD1 (5 bases). The V end lost 1 base, the J end lost 5 bases, and 12 bases lay between the germline ends. The CDR3 has 15 residues. Germline V gene sequence: CDR1 SGHAT, CDR2 FQNNGV. CDR3 region: CASSLAPRGDQPQHF. The CDR3 region has the DNA TGTGCCAGCAGCTTAGCCCCCCGGGGGGATCAGCCCCAGCATTTT.

Notes on this clonotype: Likely a read error: the CDR3 ends without its conserved phenylalanine or tryptophan. CDR3 residues: CASSATVGNSEAFS. DNA for the CDR3: TGTGCCAGCAGCGCGACCGTAGGGAACAGTGAAGCTTTCTCT. The V and J genes are TRBV11-2 and TRBJ1-1; D is unresolved. Germline V lookup: CDR1 SGHAT, CDR2 FQNNGV. The CDR3 length is 14 residues.

Worth noting for this clonotype: An end of the junction does not agree with germline; a read error may underlie this. V is TRBV11-2 and J is TRBJ2-7; maybe TRBD1 (6 bases). CDR3 length: 14 amino acids. CDR1 is SGHAT, CDR2 FQNNGV, per germline. CDR3 coding DNA: TGTGCCAGCAGCTTATGTACAGGGACGAACGAGCAGTGCTTC. It translates to CASSLCTGTNEQCF.

The chain couples TRBV6-1 to TRBJ2-7; 7 bases map to TRBD2. V shed 9 bases, J shed 8 bases, and the junction held 13 bases outside the gene matches. Germline CDR1 MNHNS, CDR2 SASEGT. The CDR3 sequence is 13 residues long. The CDR3 nucleotides are TGTGCCAGTGGGACGCAACTCGGGGGGAAGCAGTACTTC. Translation: CASGTQLGGKQYF.

Regarding this clonotype: This could be a read error, since a much larger clone is one nucleotide away. The gene calls are TRBV6-5 and TRBJ2-3; D might be TRBD2 (6 bases). Per the germline V gene, CDR1 is MNHEY and CDR2 is SVGAGI. This CDR3 region has 16 residues. The CDR3 coding sequence is TGTACCAGCAGTTACGGGAGTAGCGGACACACAGATACGCAGTATTTT. Its translation: CTSSYGSSGHTDTQYF.

This clonotype was seen just once. Sequence at one end of the junction differs from germline and may be a read error. The chain is built from TRBV28 and TRBJ2-1, with 8 positions matching TRBD2. Germline lookup yields CDR1 MDHEN and CDR2 SYDVKM. This CDR3 region has 19 residues. The CDR3 protein is CTSSRPDTGVLAEYNEQFF. In DNA, the CDR3 is TGTACCAGCAGTAGGCCGGACACCGGAGTACTAGCGGAATACAATGAGCAGTTCTTC. The variable domain in full, with the rest retrieved from reference TRBV28 and TRBJ2-1, is DVKVTQSSRYLVKRTGEKVFLECVQDMDHENMFWYRQDPGLGLRLIYFSYDVKMKEKGDIPEGYSVSREKKERFSLILESASTNQTSMYLCTSSRPDTGVLAEYNEQFFGPGTRLTVL.

This clonotype was found a few times. V gene TRBV7-9 combines with J gene TRBJ1-2; D possibly corresponds to TRBD1 (5 bases). This CDR3 has 16 residues. Germline V gene data show CDR1 as SEHNR and CDR2 as FQNEAQ (reference sequence). Trimming took off 5 bases at V and 5 bases at J, with 21 bases between the two ends. CDR3 in DNA: TGTGCCAGCAGCCCGTCAGGGCGGGGATTGATGTATGGCTACACCTTC. This encodes CASSPSGRGLMYGYTF.

V gene TRBV12-5 combines with J gene TRBJ2-1; TRBD2 aligns across 8 bases. CDR3 size: 15 residues. CDR1 and CDR2 (germline): LGHNT, FRNRAP. V shed 3 bases and J 6 bases; nucleotides not matched to a gene: 7. CDR3 nucleotide sequence: TGTGCTAGTGGTTTTGGAGCGGGAGTCCTCAATGAGCAGTTCTTC. As protein: CASGFGAGVLNEQFF.

This chain links TRBV10-3 with TRBJ1-1, with 9 bases aligning to TRBD1. V dropped 4 bases and J dropped 5; count of bases not matched to a gene: 14. The CDR3 is 17 amino acids. CDR1 is ENHRY and CDR2 is SYGVKD in the germline V gene. Here the CDR3 DNA reads TGTGCCATCAGTGGGACGAACACGCGGACAGGGGTGACTGAAGCTTTCTTT. It yields the protein CAISGTNTRTGVTEAFF.

About this clonotype: One end of the junction is discordant with germline, which a read error may explain. This sequence joins TRBV12-3 or TRBV12-4 and TRBJ1-2; TRBD1 agrees at 9 bases. The CDR3 length is 13 residues. The DNA of the CDR3 is TGCGCCAGCAGTTCCTGGACAGGGGTCGGCTACACCTTC. Protein: CASSSWTGVGYTF.

The sample holds a few counts of this clonotype. The chain uses TRBV10-1 and TRBJ2-1; 7 bases fit TRBD2. J gave up 9 bases and V 0 bases, and 8 bases lay outside the gene matches. The CDR3 contains 15 residues. The germline gives CDR1 WNHNN, CDR2 SYGVQD (reference sequence). The CDR3 DNA reads as TGCGCCAGCAGTGAGTCTAATAGGGAGGGTGGTGAGCAGTTCTTC. It is translated as CASSESNREGGEQFF.

Concerning this clonotype itself: Being one base from a much bigger clone, this may be a read error. The chain recombines TRBV5-4 with TRBJ2-3, with D perhaps TRBD1 or TRBD2 (5 bases each). The germline V gene encodes CDR1 SGHNT and CDR2 YYREEE (reference sequence). The CDR3 loop spans 16 amino acids. CDR3 protein: CASSLFSGRSTDMQYF. The DNA for the CDR3 is TGTGCCAGCAGCTTGTTTTCGGGACGGAGCACAGATATGCAGTATTTT.